A selection of T cell receptor beta chains follows, all from one sample in a study of shared T cell receptors in the human thymus. This table comes from immunoSEQ multiplex PCR, and its TCRdb copy is limited to in-frame clones, with some not included. Among approximately 490,000 clones listed, around 78% were seen once. This sample also belongs to another study, concerning human thymus T cells.

Sequenced: thymocytes. The source of these receptors is a boy under two years old with a congenital heart defect. CDR3s include the opening cysteine and the closing phenylalanine or tryptophan. A D gene is named only where the DNA matches it firmly. Clone size is given for some rows only: seen once, a few or many times, or a class if the clone is expanded.

d_call j_call clone_size v_call cdr3_aa cdr3_nt
TRBD2 TRBJ2-7 - TRBV7-9 CAGGSGSGDEQYF TGTGCCGGGGGCAGCGGGAGTGGGGACGAGCAGTACTTC
- TRBJ2-3 - TRBV2 CASSPTTLARSTDTQYF TGTGCCAGCAGTCCGACTACTCTAGCGAGAAGCACAGATACGCAGTATTTT
- TRBJ2-2 - TRBV6-5 CASSYYVQGNTGELFF TGTGCCAGCAGTTATTATGTACAGGGAAACACCGGGGAGCTGTTTTTT
- TRBJ2-7 once TRBV6-5 CASKPRGSDYEQYF TGTGCCAGCAAGCCTCGCGGGTCCGACTACGAGCAGTACTTC
- TRBJ2-6 - TRBV10-3 CAISESLGANVLTF TGTGCCATCAGTGAATCTCTTGGGGCCAACGTCCTGACTTTC
TRBD1 TRBJ2-4 - TRBV5-4 CASSDYRGANIQYF TGTGCCAGCAGCGACTACAGGGGTGCCAACATTCAGTACTTC
- TRBJ2-2 - TRBV15 CATSLDREGTGELFF TGTGCCACCAGCCTGGACAGGGAGGGGACCGGGGAGCTGTTTTTT
- TRBJ2-7 - TRBV11-3 CASRRQTYEQYF TGTGCCAGCAGGAGACAGACCTACGAGCAGTACTTC
TRBD1 TRBJ2-3 - TRBV28 CASRDSSTDTQYF TGTGCCAGTCGGGACAGTTCCACAGATACGCAGTATTTT
TRBD1 TRBJ1-2 once TRBV19 CASKEGRGRRNYGYTF TGTGCCAGTAAGGAAGGCAGGGGGCGGAGGAACTATGGCTACACCTTC
- TRBJ2-2 - TRBV7-9 CASSLQGGAGELFF TGTGCCAGCAGCCTCCAGGGGGGAGCCGGGGAGCTGTTTTTT
TRBD1 TRBJ2-1 - TRBV27 CASNPGPGGPYNEQFF TGTGCCAGCAACCCAGGTCCAGGGGGACCCTACAATGAGCAGTTCTTC
- TRBJ2-1 - TRBV27 CASSFMTFSSYNEQFF TGTGCCAGCAGTTTTATGACTTTCAGCTCCTACAATGAGCAGTTCTTC
TRBD2 TRBJ2-7 - TRBV11-3 CASSLRTSPIYEQYF TGTGCCAGCAGCTTAAGGACTAGCCCGATCTACGAGCAGTACTTC
- TRBJ2-7 - TRBV28 CASSPPPASSYEQYF TGTGCCAGCAGCCCTCCGCCAGCGAGCTCCTACGAGCAGTACTTC
- TRBJ1-4 - TRBV4-3 CASSQETIPREKLFF TGCGCCAGCAGCCAGGAGACCATTCCCCGGGAAAAACTGTTTTTT
- TRBJ2-1 few TRBV13 CASSLGLRNEQFF TGTGCCAGCAGCTTAGGCCTACGGAATGAGCAGTTCTTC